The sequence of this TCR beta chain was determined in a study of neurological immune-mediated disorders. The CDR3 spans 16 residues. CDR1 LGHDT and CDR2 YNNKEL come from the germline V gene (reference sequence). Deletions cut 4 bases from V and 4 bases from J, with 19 bases between. General study findings and limits: Falling below healthy controls, multiple sclerosis showed the least TCR clonal expansion, while HTLV-1-associated myelopathy showed the most. No CDR3 amino acid sequences recurred among expanded clones across subjects, suggesting private repertoires in all groups.

This clonotype was picked up many times. The antigen is unknown. TCRdb re-called the 5' RACE reads through MiXCR, storing one row per CDR3 protein. The repertoire includes 80,000 or so distinct CDR3 sequences, 9.4% of them detected once, and less than 2% sits in the top ten. V is TRBV3-1 and J is TRBJ2-5; D might be TRBD1 (5 bases). The TCR was taken from a middle-aged man in good health. Sequencing used PBMCs. The CDR3 loop reads CASSPNRRMVRETQYF. Written as DNA, the CDR3 is TGTGCCAGCAGCCCCAACAGGCGCATGGTTAGAGAGACCCAGTACTTC.